What follows is one T cell receptor beta chain and its context. Source study methods: The authors estimated nucleated cell counts from reference gene primer amplification. The repertoire was sequenced with immunoSEQ multiplex PCR; TCRdb's copy has only in-frame clones and lacks some. The V and J calls and clone size are taken from that table; D and trimming were inferred from the DNA. The sample holds under 250,000 clones, around 80% seen once. This record comes from a study of blood T cell repertoires in COVID-19. Overall study: From the United States, Italy and Spain came samples of acute and convalescent COVID-19. Sample material is recorded as cDNA or gDNA derived from T cells, B-cell-depleted T cells, or PBMCs.

The clonotype comes from a woman in her 40s with acute or convalescent COVID-19. Material for sequencing was peripheral blood.

CDR3 sequence reads: CASSFNGGREQFF. CDR3 sequence (DNA): TGTGCCAGCAGCTTCAATGGGGGCCGGGAGCAGTTCTTC. The rearrangement joins TRBV7-7 to TRBJ2-1, with a tentative D call TRBD1 (6 bases). The CDR3 is 13 amino acids. CDR1 is SSHAT and CDR2 is FNYEAQ in the germline V gene (reference sequence). Trimming pared 3 bases from V and 10 bases from J, leaving 13 bases between.